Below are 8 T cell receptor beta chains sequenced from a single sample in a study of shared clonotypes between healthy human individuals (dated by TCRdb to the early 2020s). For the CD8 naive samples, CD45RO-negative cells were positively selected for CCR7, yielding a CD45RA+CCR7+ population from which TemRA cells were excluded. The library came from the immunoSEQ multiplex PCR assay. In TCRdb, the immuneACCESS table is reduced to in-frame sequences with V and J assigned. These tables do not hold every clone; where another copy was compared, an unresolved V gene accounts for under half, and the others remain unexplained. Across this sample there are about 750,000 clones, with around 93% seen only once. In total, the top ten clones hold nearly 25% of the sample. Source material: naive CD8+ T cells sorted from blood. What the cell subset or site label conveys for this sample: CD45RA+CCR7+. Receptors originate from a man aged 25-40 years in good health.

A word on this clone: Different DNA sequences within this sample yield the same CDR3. The CDR3 region is CASSGSYEQYF. CDR3 sequence (DNA): TGTGCCAGCAGTGGCTCCTACGAGCAGTACTTC. The chain recombines TRBV25-1 with TRBJ2-7; D is unresolved. This CDR3 comprises 11 residues. V was shortened by 4 bases and J by 0 bases, with 1 base between the two germline ends. Germline V gives CDR1 MGHDK, CDR2 SYGVNS.

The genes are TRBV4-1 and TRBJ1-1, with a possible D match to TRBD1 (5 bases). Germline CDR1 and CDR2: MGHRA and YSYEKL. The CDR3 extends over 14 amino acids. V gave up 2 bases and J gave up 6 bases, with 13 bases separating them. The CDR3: CASSQNNRISEAFF. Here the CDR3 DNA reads TGCGCCAGCAGCCAAAATAACAGGATTTCTGAAGCTTTCTTT.

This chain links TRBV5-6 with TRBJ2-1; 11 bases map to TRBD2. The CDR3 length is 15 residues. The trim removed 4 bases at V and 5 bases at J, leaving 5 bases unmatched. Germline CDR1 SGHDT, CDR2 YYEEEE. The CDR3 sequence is CASSTLAGGNNEQFF. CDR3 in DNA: TGTGCCAGCAGCACTCTAGCGGGAGGTAACAATGAGCAGTTCTTC.

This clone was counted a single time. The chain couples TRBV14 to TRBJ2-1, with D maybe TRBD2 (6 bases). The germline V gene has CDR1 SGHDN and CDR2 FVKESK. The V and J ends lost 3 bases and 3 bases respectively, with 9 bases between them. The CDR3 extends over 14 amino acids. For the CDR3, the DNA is TGTGCCAGCAGCCAGTTCGGGGGCTACAATGAGCAGTTCTTC. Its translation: CASSQFGGYNEQFF.

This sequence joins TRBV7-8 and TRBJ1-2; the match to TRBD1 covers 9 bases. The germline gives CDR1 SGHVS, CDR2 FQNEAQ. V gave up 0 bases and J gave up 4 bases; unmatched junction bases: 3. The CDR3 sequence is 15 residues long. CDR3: CASSLAGTGIYGYTF. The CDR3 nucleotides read TGTGCCAGCAGCTTAGCGGGGACAGGGATCTATGGCTACACCTTC.

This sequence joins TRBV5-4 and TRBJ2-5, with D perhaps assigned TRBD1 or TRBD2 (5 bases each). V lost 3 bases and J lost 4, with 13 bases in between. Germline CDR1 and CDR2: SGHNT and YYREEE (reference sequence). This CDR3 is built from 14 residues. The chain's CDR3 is CASSWGGAGETQYF. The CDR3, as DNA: TGTGCCAGCAGCTGGGGTGGGGCGGGAGAGACCCAGTACTTC.

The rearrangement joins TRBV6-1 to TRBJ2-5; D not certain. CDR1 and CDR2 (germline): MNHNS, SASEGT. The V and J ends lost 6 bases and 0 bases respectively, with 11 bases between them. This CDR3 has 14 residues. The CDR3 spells CASSARKYQETQYF. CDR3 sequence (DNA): TGTGCCAGCAGCGCTAGGAAGTACCAAGAGACCCAGTACTTC.

For the CDR3, the DNA is TGTGCCAGCAGCTTAGGGGGAGCTGGGGCCAACGTCCTGACTTTC. Its protein product is CASSLGGAGANVLTF. This chain uses TRBV7-6 with TRBJ2-6, with a weak D call TRBD2 (5 bases). V gave up 1 base and J gave up 2 bases, with 6 bases separating them. The CDR3 runs to 15 residues. Germline CDR1 and CDR2: SGHVS and FNYEAQ.